This TCR beta chain was retrieved from a study of blood T cell repertoires in COVID-19. The wider study: Donors in the United States, Italy and Spain gave samples during acute or convalescent COVID-19. In each case, the material was cDNA or gDNA derived from T cells, B-cell-depleted T cells, or PBMCs.

Original processing methods: Amplification from reference gene primers served as the basis for estimated nucleated cell counts. Clones were sequenced by immunoSEQ multiplex PCR, and TCRdb holds only the in-frame ones, with some missing. The V and J calls and clone size are taken from that table; D and trimming were inferred from the DNA. This table holds about 260,000 clones, approximately 86% found once. J gave up 2 bases and V 4 bases, and 5 bases lay outside the gene matches. The germline V gene encodes CDR1 SGHRS and CDR2 YFSETQ. This CDR3 is 14 amino acids long. This chain links TRBV5-1 with TRBJ1-2, with 7 bases fitting TRBD1. This TCR was sampled from a man in his forties who had recovered from COVID-19. The specimen was peripheral blood. Here the CDR3 reads CASSTAGGNYGYTF. The CDR3 coding sequence is TGCGCCAGCAGCACCGCAGGGGGAAACTATGGCTACACCTTC.